There are many counts of the clone carrying this T cell receptor (beta chain). Its antigen is currently unknown. The data were taken from a study of T cells in Graves' hyperthyroidism and ophthalmopathy. Whole-study context: Peripheral blood was secured at the point of initial diagnosis, before any treatment. Regarding the study as a whole: With a median lead of 6.5 months before onset, the model predicted ophthalmopathy. Most thyroid clonotypes expanded above 0.001 appeared in blood too.

Hyperthyroidism in the patients, aged 18 to 65, was newly diagnosed and under 2 months in duration. Amplified regions were TCR beta CDR3 sequences from RNA transcripts. HTBI primers drove first-round RT-PCR of the TCR CDR3. TCRdb re-called the multiplex PCR reads through MiXCR, storing one row per CDR3 protein. The table records some 370,000 distinct CDR3 sequences, roughly 15% of them present only once. V was cut by 3 bases and J by 5 bases, with 10 bases left in between. From germline, CDR1 is MDHEN and CDR2 SYDVKM. The CDR3 totals 13 residues. Sequencing was carried out using blood. The TCR was taken from a woman under 40 with Graves' hyperthyroidism that later progressed to Graves' ophthalmopathy. This rearrangement joins TRBV28 to TRBJ2-5; D unresolved. CDR3 amino acids: CASSLREWETQYF. CDR3 nucleotide sequence: TGTGCCAGCAGTTTGCGTGAATGGGAGACCCAGTACTTC.